What follows is one TCR beta chain and its context. The data derive from a study of CD8 T cells in Susac syndrome. The CDR3 spans 17 residues. Germline V gene data show CDR1 as SGHDT and CDR2 as YYEEEE. Trimming at V came to 0 bases and at J to 3 bases, leaving 9 bases not matched to a gene. RNA totalling about 0.5 to 1 ug underwent reverse transcription with random hexamers. A multiplex approach, immunoSEQ multiplex PCR, amplified TCR beta CDR3 across 54 Vbeta and 13 Jbeta. Via MiXCR, TCRdb re-called the immunoSEQ multiplex PCR reads, giving one row per CDR3 protein. Of approximately 120,000 distinct CDR3 sequences listed, around 91% are singletons.

The sample was CD8+ T cells from PBMCs. The TCR originated in a human donor with multiple sclerosis. V gene TRBV5-6 combines with J gene TRBJ2-3; 8 bases map to TRBD1. The CDR3 reads CASSLGQGMMSTDTQYF. The CDR3 coding sequence is TGTGCCAGCAGCTTGGGACAGGGGATGATGAGTACAGATACGCAGTATTTT.